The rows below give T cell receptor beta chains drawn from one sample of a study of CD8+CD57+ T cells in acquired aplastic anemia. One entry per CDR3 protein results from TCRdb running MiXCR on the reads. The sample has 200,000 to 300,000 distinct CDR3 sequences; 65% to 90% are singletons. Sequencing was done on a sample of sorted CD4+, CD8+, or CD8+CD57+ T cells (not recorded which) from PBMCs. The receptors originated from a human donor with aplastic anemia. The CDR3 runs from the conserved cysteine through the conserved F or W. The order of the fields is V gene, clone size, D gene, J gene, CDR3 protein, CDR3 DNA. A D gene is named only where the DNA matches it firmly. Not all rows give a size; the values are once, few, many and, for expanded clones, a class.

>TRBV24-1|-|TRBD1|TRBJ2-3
CATSDKKTGVGYGGSTDTQYF
TGTGCCACCAGTGACAAGAAAACAGGGGTCGGATACGGCGGAAGCACAGATACGCAGTATTTT
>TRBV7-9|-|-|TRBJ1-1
CASSSPSGGENKEFF
TGTGCCAGCAGCTCGCCTAGCGGGGGGGAGAACAAAGAGTTCTTT
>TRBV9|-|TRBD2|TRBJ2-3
CASSFAGVPGAQYF
TGTGCCAGCAGCTTTGCGGGAGTTCCCGGAGCGCAGTATTTT
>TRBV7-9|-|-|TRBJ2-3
CASSLALYRDHLRF
TGTGCCAGCAGCTTAGCGCTCTATCGGGACCACCTACGATTT
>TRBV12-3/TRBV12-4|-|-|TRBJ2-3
CASNTDSGGNTPNF
TGTGCCAGCAATACGGACAGCGGCGGCAATACACCCAATTTT
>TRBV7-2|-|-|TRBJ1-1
CASSFAVGTEALF
-
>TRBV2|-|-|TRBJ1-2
CASSEVGLHGQYTF
TGTGCCAGCAGTGAAGTGGGACTGCATGGACAGTACACCTTC
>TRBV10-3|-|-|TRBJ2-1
CAISVLGKTYNEQFF
TGTGCCATCAGTGTTTTAGGGAAAACTTACAATGAGCAGTTCTTC
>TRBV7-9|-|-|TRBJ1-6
CASSPSGLTNEQFSPLHF
TGTGCCAGCAGCCCATCGGGACTCACCAATGAGCAGTTTTCACCCCTCCACTTT
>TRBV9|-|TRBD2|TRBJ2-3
CASSARPNGLAGAEMDTQYF
TGTGCCAGCAGCGCCCGGCCGAACGGGCTAGCGGGAGCGGAGATGGATACGCAGTATTTT
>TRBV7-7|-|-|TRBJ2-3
CASSLNGGADTQYF
TGTGCCAGCAGCTTAAACGGCGGGGCAGATACGCAGTATTTT
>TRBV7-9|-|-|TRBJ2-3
CASSSSWTGAYNEF
TGTGCCAGCAGCTCATCGTGGACGGGCGCCTACAATGAGTTT
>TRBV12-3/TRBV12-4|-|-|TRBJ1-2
CASSFGTSGYGYTF
TGTGCCAGCAGTTTTGGGACCTCGGGATATGGCTACACCTTC
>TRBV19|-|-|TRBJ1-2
CASSLARGADNGYIF
TGTGCCAGTAGCTTAGCCAGGGGCGCCGACAATGGCTACATCTTC
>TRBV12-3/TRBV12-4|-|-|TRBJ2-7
CATSARVFGYTFGF
-
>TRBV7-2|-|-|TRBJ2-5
CASSSRPDETALSF
TGTGCCAGCAGCAGTCGTCCAGACGAGACAGCCCTTTCCTTC
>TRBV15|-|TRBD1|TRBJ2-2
CATSRGQGSNTGELFF
TGTGCCACCAGCAGAGGACAGGGTTCGAACACCGGGGAGCTGTTTTTT
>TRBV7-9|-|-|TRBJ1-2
CASSSSGWVNYGYTF
TGTGCCAGCAGCTCCTCGGGTTGGGTAAACTATGGCTACACCTTC
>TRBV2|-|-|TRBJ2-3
CASGDGGAGAQYF
TGTGCCAGCGGGGACGGGGGCGCCGGGGCGCAGTATTTT
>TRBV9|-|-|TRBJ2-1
CASSAYTGSNTGELSF
TGTGCCAGCAGCGCGTACACCGGGAGCAACACCGGGGAGCTGTCCTTC
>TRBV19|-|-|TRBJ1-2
CASRKGNYGYTF
TGTGCCAGTAGAAAGGGGAACTATGGCTACACCTTC
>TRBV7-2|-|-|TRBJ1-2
CASSFAGENYGYTF
TGTGCCAGCAGCTTTGCAGGAGAGAACTATGGCTACACCTTC
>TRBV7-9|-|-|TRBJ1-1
CASSLVLGEHSVAFF
TGTGCCAGCAGCTTAGTTCTGGGGGAGCACTCTGTAGCTTTCTTT
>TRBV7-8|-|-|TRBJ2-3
CASSLAGSTDTQYF
TGTGCCAGCAGCTTAGCGGGTAGTACCGATACGCAGTATTTT
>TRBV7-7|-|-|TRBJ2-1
CASSLAQGFNEQFF
TGTGCCAGCAGCTTAGCTCAGGGCTTCAATGAGCAGTTCTTC
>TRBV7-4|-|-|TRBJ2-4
CASGGAGNTHYF
TGTGCCAGCGGAGGAGCTGGGAACACCCACTACTTC
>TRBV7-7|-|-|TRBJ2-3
CAVIGGAETQYFRYF
TGTGCCGTTATTGGGGGGGCGGAGACCCAGTACTTCCGGTATTTT
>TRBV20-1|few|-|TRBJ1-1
CSARAGRKNTEAFF
TGCAGTGCTAGAGCGGGACGCAAGAACACTGAAGCTTTCTTT
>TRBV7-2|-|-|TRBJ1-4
CASSLEGATNGKLFF
TGTGCCAGCAGCTTGGAGGGAGCAACTAATGGAAAGCTGTTTTTT
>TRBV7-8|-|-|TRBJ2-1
CASSVAGGVYNEQFF
TGTGCCAGCAGCGTAGCAGGCGGAGTCTACAATGAGCAGTTCTTC
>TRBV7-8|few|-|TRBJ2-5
CASSIGGEPETQYF
TGTGCCAGCAGCATAGGCGGCGAGCCCGAGACCCAGTACTTC
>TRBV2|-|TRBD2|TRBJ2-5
CASSDGRGQTQYF
TGTGCCAGCAGTGATGGGAGGGGTCAGACGCAGTACTTC
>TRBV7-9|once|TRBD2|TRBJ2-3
CAGHWAGDPDTQYF
TGTGCCGGACACTGGGCGGGAGATCCCGATACGCAGTATTTT
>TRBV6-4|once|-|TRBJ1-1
CASSEDGLNTEAFF
TGTGCCAGCAGCGAGGACGGATTGAACACTGAAGCTTTCTTT
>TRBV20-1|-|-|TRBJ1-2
CSARASDKGDGYTF
TGCAGTGCTAGAGCCAGCGACAAGGGAGATGGCTACACCTTC
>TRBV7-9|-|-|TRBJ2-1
CASSSQRSGGTGEQFF
TGTGCCAGCAGCTCTCAAAGAAGTGGGGGCACCGGGGAGCAGTTCTTC
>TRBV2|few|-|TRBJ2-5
CASVPRAGSQETQYF
TGTGCCAGCGTACCCCGTGCGGGATCCCAAGAGACCCAGTACTTC
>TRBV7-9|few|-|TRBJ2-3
CASSLARGGNTQYF
TGTGCCAGCAGCTTAGCTCGGGGAGGCAACACGCAATATTTT
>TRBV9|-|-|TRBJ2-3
CASSSGGGRDTQYF
TGTGCCAGCAGCTCAGGGGGGGGTCGCGATACGCAGTATTTT
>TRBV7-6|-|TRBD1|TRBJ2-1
CASSSDRGHSPVHQFF
TGTGCCAGCAGCTCGGACAGGGGGCATTCACCCGTCCACCAGTTCTTC
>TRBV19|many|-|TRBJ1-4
CASSIDLATNEKLFF
TGTGCCAGTAGTATAGATCTTGCAACTAATGAAAAACTGTTTTTT
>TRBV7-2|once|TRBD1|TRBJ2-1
CASSIAGGSYNGYIF
TGTGCCAGCAGTATAGCAGGGGGATCCTACAATGGGTACATCTTC
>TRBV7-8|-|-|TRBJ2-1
CASSLEGAAYDGQFF
TGTGCCAGCAGCTTGGAGGGAGCGGCCTACGATGGGCAGTTCTTC
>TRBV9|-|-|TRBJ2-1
CASSVFQSPTDTQFF
TGTGCCAGCAGCGTATTTCAGTCACCCACAGATACGCAGTTCTTC
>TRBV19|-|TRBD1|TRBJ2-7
CASSIGSRGRSNEQYF
TGTGCCAGTAGTATAGGAAGCAGGGGGCGCTCAAACGAGCAGTACTTC
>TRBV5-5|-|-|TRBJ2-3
CASARQANAVQHF
TGTGCCAGCGCAAGACAGGCCAACGCCGTTCAACACTTT
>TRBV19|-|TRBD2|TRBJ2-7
CASSITSGGYEQYF
TGTGCTAGTAGTATAACTAGCGGGGGGTACGAGCAGTACTTC
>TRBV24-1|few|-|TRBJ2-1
CASSVQKRGGSDEQFF
TGTGCCAGCAGCGTTCAGAAAAGAGGGGGGAGCGATGAGCAGTTCTTC
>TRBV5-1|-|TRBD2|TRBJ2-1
CASSSPSGLAGTYNEQFF
TGCGCCAGCAGCTCTCCTTCTGGACTAGCGGGGACCTACAATGAGCAGTTCTTC
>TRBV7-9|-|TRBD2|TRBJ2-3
CASGFVSSGGQYF
TGTGCCAGCGGCTTCGTCTCTAGCGGTGGGCAGTATTTT
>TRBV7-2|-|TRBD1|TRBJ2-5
CAGQGARETKNF
TGTGCCGGACAGGGGGCTAGGGAGACGAAGAACTTC
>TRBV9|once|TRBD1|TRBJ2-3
CASREGGNATEYF
TGTGCCAGCAGGGAAGGGGGCAACGCTACGGAGTATTTT